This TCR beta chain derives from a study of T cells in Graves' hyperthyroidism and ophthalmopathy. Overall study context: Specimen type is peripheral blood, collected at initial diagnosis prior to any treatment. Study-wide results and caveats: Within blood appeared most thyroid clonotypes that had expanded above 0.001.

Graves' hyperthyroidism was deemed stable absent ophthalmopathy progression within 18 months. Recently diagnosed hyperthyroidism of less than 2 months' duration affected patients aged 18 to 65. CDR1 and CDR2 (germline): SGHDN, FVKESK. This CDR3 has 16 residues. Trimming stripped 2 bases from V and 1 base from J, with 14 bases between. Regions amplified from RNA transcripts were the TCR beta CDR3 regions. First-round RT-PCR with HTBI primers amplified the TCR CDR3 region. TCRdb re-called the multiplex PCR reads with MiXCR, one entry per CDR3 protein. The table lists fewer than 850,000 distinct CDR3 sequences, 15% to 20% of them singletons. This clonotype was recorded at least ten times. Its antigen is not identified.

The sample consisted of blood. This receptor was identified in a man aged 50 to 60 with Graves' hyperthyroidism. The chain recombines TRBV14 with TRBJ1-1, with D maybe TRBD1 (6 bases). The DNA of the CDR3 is TGTGCCAGCAGCCAAACCGGACAGACCTGGAACACTGAAGCTTTCTTT. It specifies CASSQTGQTWNTEAFF.